A single sample is the source of the 11 T cell receptor beta chains below, sequenced in a study of blood T cell repertoires in COVID-19. Method: immunoSEQ multiplex PCR; TCRdb's copy keeps in-frame clones and lacks some. Of 200,000 to 250,000 clones in the sample, about 86% were seen once. The sample taken for sequencing was PBMCs or T cells enriched from blood (not recorded which). The receptors stem from a woman between 40 and 50 years old with acute COVID-19.

The chain links TRBV11-2 to TRBJ2-7, with 8 positions matching TRBD1. V dropped 3 bases and J dropped 5; count of bases not matched to a gene: 9. There are 15 residues in the CDR3. Germline values: CDR1 SGHAT, CDR2 FQNNGV. DNA for the CDR3: TGTGCCAGCAGCTTTTCAGGACAGGGTAGCGACGAGCAGTACTTC. Amino acids: CASSFSGQGSDEQYF.

This clone was detected only once. CDR3 sequence: CAIAPAASQRFEAFF. The CDR3 DNA is TGTGCCATAGCGCCAGCAGCTTCCCAGAGATTTGAAGCTTTCTTT. This chain links TRBV28 with TRBJ1-1; no firm D call. The CDR3 is made up of 15 amino acids. CDR1 and CDR2 (germline): MDHEN, SYDVKM. Trimming cost V 10 bases and J 7 bases, with 25 bases left between them.

The gene calls are TRBV28 and TRBJ2-7; TRBD2 matches 8 bases. In germline, CDR1 is MDHEN, CDR2 SYDVKM. This CDR3 contains 17 residues. Losses at the gene ends were 3 bases for V and 1 base for J; bases not matched to a gene: 11. This CDR3 is CASSLGSGLGRSYEQYF. The CDR3 region has the DNA TGTGCCAGCAGTTTGGGGTCGGGACTAGGGCGGTCCTACGAGCAGTACTTC.

V and J are TRBV11-3 and TRBJ1-1; unclear D gene. V lost 5 bases to trimming and J lost 4 bases, with 11 bases between them. Per the germline V gene, CDR1 is SGHNT and CDR2 is YENEEA. The CDR3 totals 13 residues. CDR3 residues: CASSHQSVTEAFF. CDR3 coding DNA: TGTGCCAGCAGCCATCAGAGCGTCACTGAAGCTTTCTTT.

The V gene is TRBV6-5, the J gene TRBJ2-2, with a weak D call TRBD2 (5 bases). The germline CDR1 and CDR2 sequences are MNHEY and SVGAGI. The CDR3 covers 15 residues. The germline V and J ends were trimmed by 2 bases and 0 bases, with 7 bases remaining between them. CDR3 in amino acids: CASSYGGSNTGELFF. For the CDR3, the DNA is TGTGCCAGCAGTTACGGAGGCTCGAACACCGGGGAGCTGTTTTTT.

The chain couples TRBV6-4 to TRBJ1-2; maybe TRBD1 (6 bases). CDR1 is MRHNA, CDR2 SNTAGT, per germline. There are 15 residues in the CDR3. Trimming cost V 6 bases and J 4 bases, with 18 bases left between them. In nucleotides, the CDR3 is TGTGCCAGCAGGGGGGACCAACAGGGCACCTATGGCTACACCTTC. Translated: CASRGDQQGTYGYTF.

V usage is TRBV7-2 and J usage is TRBJ2-3; 9 bases are a match to TRBD1. V lost 1 base and J lost 5; bases outside the gene matches: 13. CDR3 length: 18 amino acids. The germline gives CDR1 SGHTA, CDR2 FQGNSA. The CDR3 protein is CASSLGSPGQGSRDTQYF. DNA of the CDR3: TGTGCCAGCAGCTTAGGGTCACCGGGACAGGGTTCCCGAGATACGCAGTATTTT.

The gene calls are TRBV28 and TRBJ1-1; D is possibly TRBD1 (5 bases). The length of the CDR3 is 16 residues. In germline, CDR1 is MDHEN, CDR2 SYDVKM. The germline V and J ends were trimmed by 6 bases and 0 bases, with 17 bases remaining between them. CDR3 bases: TGTGCCAGCAGGCCCCCAGGGTTTCACATGAACACTGAAGCTTTCTTT. Protein: CASRPPGFHMNTEAFF.

The chain uses TRBV7-2 and TRBJ2-1; 12 bases match TRBD2. V was pared by 2 bases and J by 0 bases, with 8 bases of the junction left unmatched. The CDR3 is made up of 19 amino acids. From germline, CDR1 is SGHTA and CDR2 FQGNSA. The CDR3 reads CASSLTAPTSGSSYNEQFF. In DNA, the CDR3 is TGTGCCAGCAGCTTAACAGCCCCGACTAGCGGGAGCTCCTACAATGAGCAGTTCTTC.

Comment on this clone: The junction shows a germline mismatch at one end, possibly a read error. This chain links TRBV28 with TRBJ2-5, with TRBD1 as a possible D gene (5 bases). The CDR3 is 14 amino acids. Germline V CDR1 and CDR2: MDHEN, SYDVKM. Here the CDR3 DNA reads TGTGCCAGCAGATTATCATCGTCAGGGGAGACCCAGTACTTC. Protein product: CASRLSSSGETQYF.

This clone was detected a few times. CDR3 region: CASRDRSGRGQFF. The CDR3 DNA reads as TGTGCCAGCAGGGACAGGAGCGGGAGAGGGCAGTTCTTC. This chain links TRBV28 with TRBJ2-1; tentative D call: TRBD2 (8 bases). CDR3 length equals 13 residues. CDR1 and CDR2 (germline): MDHEN, SYDVKM. V gave up 6 bases and J gave up 12 bases, with 18 bases separating them.